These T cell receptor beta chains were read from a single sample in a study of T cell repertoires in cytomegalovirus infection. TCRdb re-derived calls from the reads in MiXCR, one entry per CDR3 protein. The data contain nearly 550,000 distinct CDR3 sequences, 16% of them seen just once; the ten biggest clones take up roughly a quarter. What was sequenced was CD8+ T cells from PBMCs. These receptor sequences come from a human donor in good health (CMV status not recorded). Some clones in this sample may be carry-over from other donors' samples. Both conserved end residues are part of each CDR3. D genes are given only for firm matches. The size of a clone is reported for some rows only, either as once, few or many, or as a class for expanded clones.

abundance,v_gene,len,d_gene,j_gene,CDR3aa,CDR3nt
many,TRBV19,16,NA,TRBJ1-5,CASSMLYPYGNQPQHF,TGTGCCAGTAGTATGTTGTATCCGTACGGAAATCAGCCCCAGCATTTT
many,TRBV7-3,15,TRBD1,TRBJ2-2,CASSLNRGRAGELFF,TGTGCCAGCAGCTTAAACAGGGGAAGGGCCGGGGAGCTGTTTTTT
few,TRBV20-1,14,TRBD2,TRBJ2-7,CSAPPTSGRDEQYF,TGCAGTGCACCGCCGACTAGCGGGAGGGACGAGCAGTACTTC
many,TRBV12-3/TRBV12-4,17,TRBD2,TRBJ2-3,CASSLGFLAGEGDTQYF,TGTGCCAGCAGTTTAGGTTTCCTAGCGGGCGAGGGAGATACGCAGTATTTT
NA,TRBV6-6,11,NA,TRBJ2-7,CASDWGDEQYF,TGTGCCAGCGACTGGGGGGACGAGCAGTACTTC
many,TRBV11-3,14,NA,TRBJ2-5,CASSSRLAGETQYF,TGTGCCAGCAGCTCGCGGCTAGCAGGAGAGACCCAGTACTTC
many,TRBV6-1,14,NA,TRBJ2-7,CASSVRDVPYEQYF,TGTGCCAGCAGTGTACGGGACGTCCCGTACGAGCAGTACTTC
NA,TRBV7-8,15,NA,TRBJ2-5,CASSSTTGEEETQYF,TGTGCCAGCAGCTCGACTACGGGGGAAGAAGAGACCCAGTACTTC
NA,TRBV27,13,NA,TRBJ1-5,CASSFTVDQPQHF,TGTGCCAGCAGTTTCACGGTTGACCAGCCCCAGCATTTT
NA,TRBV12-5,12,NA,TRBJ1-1,CASGLGRTEAFF,TGTGCTAGTGGTTTAGGACGCACTGAAGCTTTCTTT
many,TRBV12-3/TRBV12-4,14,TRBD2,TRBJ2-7,CASSFGLEGYEQYF,TGTGCCAGCAGTTTTGGACTAGAGGGCTACGAGCAGTACTTC
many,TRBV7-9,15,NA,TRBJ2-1,CASSLVRTANNEQFF,TGTGCCAGCAGCTTGGTCCGGACAGCGAACAATGAGCAGTTCTTC
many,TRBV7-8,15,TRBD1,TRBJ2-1,CASSLRGQGVNEQFF,TGTGCCAGCAGCTTACGGGGACAGGGGGTGAATGAGCAGTTCTTC
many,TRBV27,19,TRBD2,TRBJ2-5,CASSLRALAGGPLGETQYF,TGTGCCAGCAGTTTACGGGCGCTAGCGGGAGGGCCCCTGGGAGAGACCCAGTACTTC
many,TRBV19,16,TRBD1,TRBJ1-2,CASSNADRGPDYGYTF,TGTGCCAGTAGTAATGCCGACAGGGGCCCAGACTATGGCTACACCTTC
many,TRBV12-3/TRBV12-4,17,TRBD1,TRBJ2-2,CASTRPGDRESTGELFF,TGTGCCAGCACCCGTCCTGGGGACAGGGAGAGCACCGGGGAGCTGTTTTTT
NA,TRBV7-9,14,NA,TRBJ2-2,CASSSRVDTGELFF,TGTGCCAGCAGCTCCAGGGTGGACACCGGGGAGCTGTTTTTT
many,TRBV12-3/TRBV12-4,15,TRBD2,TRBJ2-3,CASRGTSGDADTQYF,TGTGCCAGCAGGGGGACTAGCGGGGATGCAGATACGCAGTATTTT
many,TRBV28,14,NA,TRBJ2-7,CASTLRVSSYEQYF,TGTGCCAGCACCCTCCGGGTCAGCTCCTACGAGCAGTACTTC
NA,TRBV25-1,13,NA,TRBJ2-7,CASSEGGEYEQYF,TGTGCCAGCAGTGAAGGGGGCGAGTACGAGCAGTACTTC
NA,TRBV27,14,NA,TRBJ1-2,CASTTVGSPDGYTF,TGTGCCAGCACCACCGTGGGATCCCCCGATGGCTACACCTTC
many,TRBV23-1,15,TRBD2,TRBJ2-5,CASSLPGGPGETQYF,TGCGCCAGCAGCCTCCCGGGAGGGCCGGGGGAGACCCAGTACTTC
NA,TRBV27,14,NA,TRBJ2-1,CASSLFRTYNEQFF,TGTGCCAGCAGTTTATTCCGAACCTACAATGAGCAGTTCTTC
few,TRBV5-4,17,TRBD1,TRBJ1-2,CASSLDREGASIYGYTF,TGTGCCAGCAGCTTGGATCGGGAGGGGGCTTCAATTTATGGCTACACCTTC
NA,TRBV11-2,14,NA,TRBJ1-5,CASSASGQNQPKHF,TGTGCAAGCAGCGCCAGCGGGCAAAATCAGCCCAAGCATTTT
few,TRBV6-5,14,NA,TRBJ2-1,CASSYPPKSGEQFF,TGTGCCAGCAGTTACCCCCCAAAGTCCGGTGAGCAGTTCTTC
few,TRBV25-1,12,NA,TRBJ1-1,CASRSWDTEAFF,TGTGCCAGCCGGAGCTGGGATACTGAAGCTTTCTTT